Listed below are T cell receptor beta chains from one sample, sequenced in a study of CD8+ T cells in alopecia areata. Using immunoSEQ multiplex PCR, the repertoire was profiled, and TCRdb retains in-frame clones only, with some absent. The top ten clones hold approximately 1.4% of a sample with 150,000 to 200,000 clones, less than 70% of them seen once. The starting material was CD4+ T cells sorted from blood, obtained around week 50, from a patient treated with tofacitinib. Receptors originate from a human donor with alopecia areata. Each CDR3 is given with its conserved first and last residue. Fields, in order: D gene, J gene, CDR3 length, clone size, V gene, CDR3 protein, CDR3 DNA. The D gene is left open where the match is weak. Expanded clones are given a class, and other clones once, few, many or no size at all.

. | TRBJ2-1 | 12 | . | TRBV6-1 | CASSEFGGQQFF | TGTGCCAGCAGTGAATTCGGTGGACAGCAGTTCTTC
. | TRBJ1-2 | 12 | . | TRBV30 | CASSRTVYGYTF | TGTGCCTCGTCTCGGACAGTCTATGGCTACACCTTC
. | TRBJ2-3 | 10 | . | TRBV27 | CATPRPSQYF | TGTGCCACACCCCGTCCCTCGCAGTATTTT
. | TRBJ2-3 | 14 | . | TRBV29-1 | CSVRPGSITDTQYF | TGCAGCGTCCGCCCGGGCTCAATCACAGATACGCAGTATTTT
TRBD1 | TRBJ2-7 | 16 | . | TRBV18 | CASSPGQGKISYEQYF | TGTGCCAGCTCACCAGGACAGGGAAAGATCTCCTACGAGCAGTACTTC
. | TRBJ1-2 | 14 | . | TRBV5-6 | CASSLGEANYGYTF | TGTGCCAGCAGCTTGGGGGAAGCCAACTATGGCTACACCTTC
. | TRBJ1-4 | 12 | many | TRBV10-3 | CASSPGKEKLFF | TGTGCCAGCAGCCCCGGAAAGGAAAAACTGTTTTTT
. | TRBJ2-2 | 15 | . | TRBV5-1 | CASSFGGGGTGELFF | TGCGCCAGCAGCTTTGGGGGCGGCGGAACCGGGGAGCTGTTTTTT
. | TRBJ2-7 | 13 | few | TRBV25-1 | CASSPGLAYEQYF | TGTGCCAGCAGCCCGGGCCTAGCCTACGAGCAGTACTTC
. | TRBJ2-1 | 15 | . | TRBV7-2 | CASSEDGGRNNEQFF | TGTGCCAGCAGCGAGGACGGAGGCAGAAACAATGAGCAGTTCTTC
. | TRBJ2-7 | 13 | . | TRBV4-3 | CASSRGGGYEQYF | TGCGCCAGCAGCCGGGGGGGCGGGTACGAGCAGTACTTC
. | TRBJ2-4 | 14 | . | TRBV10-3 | CAISEGTQKDIQYF | TGTGCCATCAGTGAGGGGACGCAGAAGGACATTCAGTACTTC
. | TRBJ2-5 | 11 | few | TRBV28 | CASRGQETQYF | TGTGCCAGCAGGGGCCAAGAGACCCAGTACTTC
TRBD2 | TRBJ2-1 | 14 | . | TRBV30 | CAWAGTSTYNEQFF | TGTGCCTGGGCCGGGACTAGCACATACAATGAGCAGTTCTTC
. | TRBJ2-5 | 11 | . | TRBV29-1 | CSVSVAETQYF | TGCAGCGTTTCCGTGGCGGAGACCCAGTACTTC
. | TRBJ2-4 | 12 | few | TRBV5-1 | CASSLNRDIQYF | TGCGCCAGCAGCTTAAATAGGGACATTCAGTACTTC
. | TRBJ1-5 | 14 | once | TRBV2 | CASSTGNLNQPQHF | TGTGCCAGCAGTACGGGTAACCTCAATCAGCCCCAGCATTTT
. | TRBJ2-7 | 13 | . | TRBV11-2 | CASSTGLSYEQYF | TGTGCCAGCAGCACCGGACTAAGCTACGAGCAGTACTTC
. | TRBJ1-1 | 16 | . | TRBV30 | CAWTPLPGRWNTEAFF | TGTGCCTGGACACCTCTACCGGGACGATGGAACACTGAAGCTTTCTTT
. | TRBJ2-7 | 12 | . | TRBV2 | CASHTRRYEQYF | TGTGCCAGCCATACACGACGCTACGAGCAGTACTTC
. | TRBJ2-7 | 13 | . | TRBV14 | CASSQVGYYEQYF | TGTGCCAGCAGCCAAGTGGGCTACTACGAGCAGTACTTC
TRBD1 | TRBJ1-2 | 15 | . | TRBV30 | CAWSVRDRDNYGYTF | TGTGCCTGGAGTGTACGCGACAGGGATAACTATGGCTACACCTTC
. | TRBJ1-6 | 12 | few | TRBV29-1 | CSAGDLDSPLHF | TGCAGCGCAGGGGATTTGGATTCACCCCTCCACTTT
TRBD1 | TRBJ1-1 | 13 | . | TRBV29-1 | CSVDRQGWTEAFF | TGCAGCGTTGATCGACAGGGGTGGACTGAAGCTTTCTTT
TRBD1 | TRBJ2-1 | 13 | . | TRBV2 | CASRGTGDGEQFF | TGTGCCAGCAGGGGGACAGGGGATGGGGAGCAGTTCTTC
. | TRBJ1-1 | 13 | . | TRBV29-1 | CSVRDGSNTEAFF | TGCAGCGTTCGGGACGGTTCAAACACTGAAGCTTTCTTT
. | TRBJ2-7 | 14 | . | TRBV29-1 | CSGGFTRVQGEQYF | TGCAGCGGTGGCTTCACGAGGGTTCAAGGCGAGCAGTACTTC
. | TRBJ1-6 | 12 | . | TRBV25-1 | CASSDKRAPLHF | TGTGCCAGCAGTGATAAGAGGGCACCCCTCCACTTT
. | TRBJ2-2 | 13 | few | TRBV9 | CASSAESVGELFF | TGTGCCAGCAGCGCAGAGTCAGTCGGGGAGCTGTTTTTT
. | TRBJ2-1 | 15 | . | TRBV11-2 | CASSLGSSSYNEQFF | TGTGCCAGCAGCTTGGGTAGCTCTTCCTACAATGAGCAGTTCTTC
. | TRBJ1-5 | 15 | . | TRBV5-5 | CASSLRGDRNQPQHF | TGTGCCAGCAGCTTGAGGGGGGACCGCAATCAGCCCCAGCATTTT
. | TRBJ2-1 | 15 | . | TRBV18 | CASSPSNGGYNEQFF | TGTGCCAGCTCCCCATCGAACGGGGGTTACAATGAGCAGTTCTTC
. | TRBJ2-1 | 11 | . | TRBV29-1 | CSVEAGGGQFF | TGCAGCGTTGAAGCTGGAGGGGGGCAGTTCTTC
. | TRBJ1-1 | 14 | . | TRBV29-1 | CSVTVWGSNTEAFF | TGCAGCGTCACGGTATGGGGGTCTAACACTGAAGCTTTCTTT
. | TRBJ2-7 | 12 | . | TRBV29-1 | CSVRKTAYEQYF | TGCAGCGTTCGCAAGACTGCCTACGAGCAGTACTTC
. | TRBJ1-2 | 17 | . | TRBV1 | CTLPEKLMDRSNYGYTF | TGCACCCTCCCAGAGAAGCTAATGGACAGGTCTAACTATGGCTACACCTTC
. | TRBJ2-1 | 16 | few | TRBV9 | CASSVATGGPRNEQFF | TGTGCCAGCAGCGTAGCTACTGGGGGGCCGCGCAATGAGCAGTTCTTC
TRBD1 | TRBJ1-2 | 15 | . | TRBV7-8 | CASSSDADRVYGYTF | TGTGCCAGCAGCTCGGACGCGGACAGGGTCTATGGCTACACCTTC
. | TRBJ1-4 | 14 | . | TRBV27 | CASSLPGKGEKLFF | TGTGCCAGCAGTTTACCCGGGAAAGGTGAAAAACTGTTTTTT
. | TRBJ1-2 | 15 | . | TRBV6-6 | CASSPRGQQVYGYTF | TGTGCCAGCAGTCCGCGAGGACAGCAAGTTTATGGCTACACCTTC
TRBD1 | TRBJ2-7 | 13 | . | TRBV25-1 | CASRGQGRHEQYF | TGTGCCAGCAGGGGACAGGGGAGGCACGAGCAGTACTTC
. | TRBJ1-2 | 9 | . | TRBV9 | CASSPQGHF | TGTGCCAGCAGCCCTCAGGGCCACTTC
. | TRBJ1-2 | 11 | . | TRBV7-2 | CASSSQGGYTF | TGTGCCAGCAGCTCCCAGGGAGGGTACACCTTC
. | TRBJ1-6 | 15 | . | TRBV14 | CASSQSDSYNSPLHF | TGTGCCAGCAGCCAATCTGACTCCTATAATTCACCCCTCCACTTT
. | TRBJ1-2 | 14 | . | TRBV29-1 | CSVVLGPIGYGYTF | TGCAGCGTTGTCCTTGGTCCCATTGGCTATGGCTACACCTTC
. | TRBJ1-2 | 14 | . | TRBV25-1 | CASSDPGETHGYTF | TGTGCCAGCAGTGATCCTGGGGAGACCCATGGCTACACCTTC
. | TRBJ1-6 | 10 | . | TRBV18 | CASSPKYKPF | TGTGCCAGCTCACCAAAATATAAGCCCTTT
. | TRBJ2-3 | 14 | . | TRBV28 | CATLVTLGTDTQYF | TGTGCCACCTTGGTGACCCTCGGCACAGATACGCAGTATTTT
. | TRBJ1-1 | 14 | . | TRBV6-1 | CATTGTLLNTEAFF | TGTGCCACCACGGGGACCCTACTGAACACTGAAGCTTTCTTT
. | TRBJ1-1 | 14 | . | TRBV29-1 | CSVEGQRMNTEAFF | TGCAGCGTTGAAGGGCAGAGGATGAACACTGAAGCTTTCTTT
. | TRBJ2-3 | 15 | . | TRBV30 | CAWSVRGGAAATQYF | TGTGCCTGGAGTGTACGGGGCGGCGCCGCAGCTACGCAGTATTTT
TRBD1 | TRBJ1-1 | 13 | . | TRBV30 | CAWSVGQGPEAFF | TGTGCCTGGAGTGTCGGACAGGGCCCGGAAGCTTTCTTT
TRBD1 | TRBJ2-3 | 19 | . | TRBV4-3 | CASSSQLSGTEGTTDTQYF | TGCGCCAGCAGCTCTCAGCTATCCGGGACAGAGGGTACCACAGATACGCAGTATTTT
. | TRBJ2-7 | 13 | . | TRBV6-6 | CASSYLPIYEQYF | TGTGCCAGCAGTTACCTTCCCATCTACGAGCAGTACTTC